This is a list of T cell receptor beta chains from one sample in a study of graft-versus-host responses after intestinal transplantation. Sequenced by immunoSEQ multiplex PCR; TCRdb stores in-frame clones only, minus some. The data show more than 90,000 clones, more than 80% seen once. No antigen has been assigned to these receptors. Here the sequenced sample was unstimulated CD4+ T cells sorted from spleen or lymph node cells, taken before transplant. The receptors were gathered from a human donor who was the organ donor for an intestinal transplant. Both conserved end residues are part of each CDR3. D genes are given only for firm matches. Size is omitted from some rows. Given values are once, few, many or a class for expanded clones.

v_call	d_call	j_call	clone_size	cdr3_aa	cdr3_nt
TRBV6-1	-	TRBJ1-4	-	CASSTNRRDGLFF	TGTGCCAGCAGTACAAACCGACGAGATGGACTGTTTTTT
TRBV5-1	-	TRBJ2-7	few	CASSLGYEQYF	TGCGCCAGCAGCTTGGGCTACGAGCAGTACTTC
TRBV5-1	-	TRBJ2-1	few	CASSFNDDYNEQFF	TGCGCCAGCAGCTTTAACGACGACTACAATGAGCAGTTCTTC
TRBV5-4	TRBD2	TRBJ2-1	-	CASSSPGSSGRRGEQFF	TGTGCCAGCAGCTCACCCGGTAGTAGCGGGAGGCGAGGTGAGCAGTTCTTC
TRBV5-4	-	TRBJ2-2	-	CASSAAFGTGELFF	TGTGCCAGCAGCGCGGCCTTCGGGACCGGGGAGCTGTTTTTT
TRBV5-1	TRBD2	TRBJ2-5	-	CASSLVAGGEETQYF	TGCGCCAGCAGCTTGGTAGCGGGAGGGGAGGAGACCCAGTACTTC
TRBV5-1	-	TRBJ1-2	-	CASSLVWGANYGYTF	TGCGCCAGCAGCTTGGTATGGGGCGCAAACTATGGCTACACCTTC
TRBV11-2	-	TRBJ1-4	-	CASSSINEKLFF	TGTGCCAGCAGCTCAATTAATGAAAAACTGTTTTTT
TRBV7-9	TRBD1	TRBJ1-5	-	CASSHSDRGINQPQHF	TGTGCCAGCAGCCACTCGGACAGGGGCATCAATCAGCCCCAGCATTTT
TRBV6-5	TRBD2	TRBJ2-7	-	CASSSSGGSYEQYF	TGTGCCAGCAGCTCTAGCGGGGGGAGCTACGAGCAGTACTTC
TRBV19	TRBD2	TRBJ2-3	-	CATRGLAGGRSQYF	TGTGCCACCCGAGGACTAGCGGGAGGTCGGTCGCAGTATTTT
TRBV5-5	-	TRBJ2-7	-	CASSLGMGGGYEQYF	TGTGCCAGCAGCTTGGGAATGGGAGGGGGCTACGAGCAGTACTTC
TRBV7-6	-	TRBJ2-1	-	CASSPRPVGEQFF	TGTGCCAGCAGCCCTCGTCCAGTTGGGGAGCAGTTCTTC
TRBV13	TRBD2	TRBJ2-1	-	CASSRTLAGEGGYNEQFF	TGTGCCAGCAGCCGCACCTTAGCGGGAGAGGGGGGGTACAATGAGCAGTTCTTC
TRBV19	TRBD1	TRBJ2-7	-	CASSITGTGAIYEQYF	TGTGCCAGTAGTATCACCGGGACAGGGGCAATCTACGAGCAGTACTTC
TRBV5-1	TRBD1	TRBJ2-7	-	CASTDDRGSYEQYF	TGCGCCAGCACCGACGACAGGGGCTCCTACGAGCAGTACTTC
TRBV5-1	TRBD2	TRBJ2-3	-	CASSAGWTSGRADTQYF	TGCGCCAGCAGCGCCGGCTGGACTAGCGGGAGGGCAGATACGCAGTATTTT
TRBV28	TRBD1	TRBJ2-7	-	CASSLMQGVIQKQYF	TGTGCCAGCAGTTTAATGCAGGGGGTAATTCAAAAGCAGTACTTC
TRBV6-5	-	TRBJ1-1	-	CASSYRTENTEAFF	TGTGCCAGCAGTTACCGGACAGAAAACACTGAAGCTTTCTTT
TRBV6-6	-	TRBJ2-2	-	CASSYKNTGELFF	TGTGCCAGCAGTTACAAAAACACCGGGGAGCTGTTTTTT
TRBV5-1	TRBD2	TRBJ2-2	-	CAWGLAGVTDTGELFF	TGCGCGTGGGGACTAGCGGGAGTTACGGACACCGGGGAGCTGTTTTTT
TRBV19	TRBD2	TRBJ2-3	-	CASSRGLAGADTQYF	TGTGCCAGTAGTAGGGGACTAGCGGGAGCAGATACGCAGTATTTT
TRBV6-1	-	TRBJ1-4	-	CASSSRENEKLFF	TGTGCCAGCAGTTCCAGGGAGAATGAAAAACTGTTTTTT
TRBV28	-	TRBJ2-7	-	CASSSITGNRYEQYF	TGTGCCAGCAGTTCGATAACGGGGAATAGGTACGAGCAGTACTTC
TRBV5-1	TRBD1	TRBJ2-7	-	CASSSTGVTYEQYF	TGCGCCAGCAGTTCTACAGGGGTCACCTACGAGCAGTACTTC
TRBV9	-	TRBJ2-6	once	CASSGSSGANVLTF	TGTGCCAGCAGCGGAAGCTCTGGGGCCAACGTCCTGACTTTC
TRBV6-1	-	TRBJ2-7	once	CASSGGQSYEQYF	TGTGCCAGCAGTGGGGGGCAGAGCTACGAGCAGTACTTC
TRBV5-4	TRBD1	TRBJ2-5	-	CASSAGTGDQYF	TGTGCCAGCAGCGCGGGGACAGGGGACCAGTACTTC
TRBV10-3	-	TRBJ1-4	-	CAISGGRPNEKLFF	TGTGCCATCAGCGGGGGACGGCCTAATGAAAAACTGTTTTTT
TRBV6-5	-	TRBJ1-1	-	CASSSPTTEAFF	TGTGCCAGCAGTTCCCCGACCACTGAAGCTTTCTTT
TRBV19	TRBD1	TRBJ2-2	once	CASSTLRQGATGELFF	TGTGCCAGTAGTACCCTCCGACAGGGGGCCACCGGGGAGCTGTTTTTT
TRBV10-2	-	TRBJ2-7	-	CASSDPGTHYEQYF	TGCGCCAGCAGTGACCCGGGGACTCACTACGAGCAGTACTTC
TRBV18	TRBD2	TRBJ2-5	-	CASSASGSAETQYF	TGTGCCAGCTCCGCTAGCGGGAGCGCCGAGACCCAGTACTTC
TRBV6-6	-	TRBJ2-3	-	CASSYSTLQTTQYF	TGTGCCAGCAGTTACTCAACACTACAGACTACGCAGTATTTT
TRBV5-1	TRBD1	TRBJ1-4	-	CASSVGQGAEKLFF	TGCGCCAGCAGCGTAGGACAGGGGGCCGAAAAACTGTTTTTT
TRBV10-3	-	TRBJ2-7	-	CAISEREPDEQYF	TGTGCCATCAGTGAGCGGGAGCCCGACGAGCAGTACTTC
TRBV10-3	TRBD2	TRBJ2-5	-	CAISEGLLETQYF	TGTGCCATCAGCGAGGGACTATTAGAGACCCAGTACTTC
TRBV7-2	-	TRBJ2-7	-	CASSSDSDEQYF	TGTGCCAGCAGCAGCGACAGTGACGAGCAGTACTTC
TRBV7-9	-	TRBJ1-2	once	CASSPRNGLGGYTF	TGTGCCAGCAGCCCTCGGAACGGTCTGGGAGGCTACACCTTC
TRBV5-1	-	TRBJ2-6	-	CASSLPDRPTSSSGANVLTF	TGCGCCAGCAGCTTGCCAGATAGACCCACTTCCAGCTCTGGGGCCAACGTCCTGACTTTC
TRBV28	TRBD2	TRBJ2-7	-	CASRDSGGLYEQYF	TGTGCCAGCAGGGATAGCGGGGGCCTCTACGAGCAGTACTTC